Detailed here is one T cell receptor (beta chain). The sample is drawn from a study of blood T cell repertoires in COVID-19. Study-wide context: The samples span acute and convalescent COVID-19 from the United States, Italy and Spain.

Seattle enrolled patients during active infection and tracked them longitudinally. Trimming removed 5 bases at V and 10 bases at J, with 20 bases between. The CDR3 runs 14 residues. The germline gives CDR1 MNHEY, CDR2 SVGEGT. Assay: immunoSEQ multiplex PCR; the TCRdb copy retains only in-frame clones and omits some. The sample has 390,000 or so clones, approximately 88% seen once. The sequenced sample consisted of peripheral blood. The chain recombines TRBV6-2 or TRBV6-3 with TRBJ1-1; D remains ambiguous. This receptor was obtained from a woman aged 25 to 39 with COVID-19, enrolled during active disease. The CDR3 DNA sequence: TGTGCCAGCAGTGATGGCCTCGTTCTTGCTCGAGCTTTCTTT. Translating gives CASSDGLVLARAFF.